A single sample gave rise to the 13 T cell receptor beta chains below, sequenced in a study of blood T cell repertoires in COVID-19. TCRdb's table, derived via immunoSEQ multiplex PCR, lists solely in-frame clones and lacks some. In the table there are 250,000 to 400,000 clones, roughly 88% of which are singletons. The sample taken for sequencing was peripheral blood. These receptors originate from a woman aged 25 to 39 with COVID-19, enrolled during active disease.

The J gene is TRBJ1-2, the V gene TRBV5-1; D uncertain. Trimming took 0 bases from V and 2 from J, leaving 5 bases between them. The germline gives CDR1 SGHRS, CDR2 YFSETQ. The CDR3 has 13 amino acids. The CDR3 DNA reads TGCGCCAGCAGCTTGGTATCCAACTATGGCTACACCTTC. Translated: CASSLVSNYGYTF.

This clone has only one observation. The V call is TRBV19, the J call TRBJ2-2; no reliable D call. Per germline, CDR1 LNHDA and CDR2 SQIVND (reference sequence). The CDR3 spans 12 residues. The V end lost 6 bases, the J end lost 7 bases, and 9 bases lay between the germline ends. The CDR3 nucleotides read TGTGCCAGTAGCGCAGTCTTCGGGGAGCTGTTTTTT. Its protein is CASSAVFGELFF.

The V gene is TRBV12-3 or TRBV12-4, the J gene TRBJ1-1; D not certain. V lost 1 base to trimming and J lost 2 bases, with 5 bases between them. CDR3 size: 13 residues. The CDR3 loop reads CASSLGENTEAFF. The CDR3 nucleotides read TGTGCCAGCAGTTTAGGAGAAAACACTGAAGCTTTCTTT.

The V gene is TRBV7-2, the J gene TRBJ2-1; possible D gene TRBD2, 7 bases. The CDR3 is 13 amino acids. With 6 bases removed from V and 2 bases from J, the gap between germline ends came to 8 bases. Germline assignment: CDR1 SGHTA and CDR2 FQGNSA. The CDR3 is CASRRGPYNEQFF. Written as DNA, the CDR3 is TGTGCCAGCAGGCGGGGGCCCTACAATGAGCAGTTCTTC.

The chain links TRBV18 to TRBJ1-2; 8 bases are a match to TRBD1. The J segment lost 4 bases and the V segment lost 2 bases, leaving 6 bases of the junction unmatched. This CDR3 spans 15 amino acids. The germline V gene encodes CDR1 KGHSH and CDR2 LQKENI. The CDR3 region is CASSPGQGRGYGYTF. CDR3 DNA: TGTGCCAGCTCACCAGGACAGGGAAGGGGCTATGGCTACACCTTC.

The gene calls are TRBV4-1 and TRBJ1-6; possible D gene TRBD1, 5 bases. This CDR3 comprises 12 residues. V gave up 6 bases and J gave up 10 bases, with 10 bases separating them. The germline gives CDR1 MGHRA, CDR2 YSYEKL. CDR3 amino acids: CASRGLDSPLHF. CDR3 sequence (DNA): TGCGCCAGCAGGGGACTTGACTCACCCCTCCACTTT.

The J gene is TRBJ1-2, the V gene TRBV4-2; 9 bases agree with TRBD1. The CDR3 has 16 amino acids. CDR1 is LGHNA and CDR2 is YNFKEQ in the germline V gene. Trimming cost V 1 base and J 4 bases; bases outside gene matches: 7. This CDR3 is CASSQATGQGVYGYTF. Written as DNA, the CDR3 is TGTGCCAGCAGCCAAGCTACGGGACAGGGAGTCTATGGCTACACCTTC.

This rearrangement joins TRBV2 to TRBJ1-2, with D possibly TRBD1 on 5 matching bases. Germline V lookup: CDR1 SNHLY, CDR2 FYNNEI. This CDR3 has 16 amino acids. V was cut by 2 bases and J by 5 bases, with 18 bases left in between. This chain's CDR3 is CASSETGGPDRYGYTF. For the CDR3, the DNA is TGTGCCAGCAGTGAAACGGGGGGTCCAGACAGATATGGCTACACCTTC.

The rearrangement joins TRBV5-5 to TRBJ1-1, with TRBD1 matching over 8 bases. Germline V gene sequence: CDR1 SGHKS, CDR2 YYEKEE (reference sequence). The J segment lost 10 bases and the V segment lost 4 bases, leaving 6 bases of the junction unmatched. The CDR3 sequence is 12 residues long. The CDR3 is CASSGRQGRAFF. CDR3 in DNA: TGTGCCAGCAGCGGCAGACAGGGGCGAGCTTTCTTT. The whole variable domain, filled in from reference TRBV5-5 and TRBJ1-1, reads DAGVTQSPTHLIKTRGQQVTLRCSPISGHKSVSWYQQVLGQGPQFIFQYYEKEERGRGNFPDRFSARQFPNYSSELNVNALLLGDSALYLCASSGRQGRAFFGQGTRLTVV.

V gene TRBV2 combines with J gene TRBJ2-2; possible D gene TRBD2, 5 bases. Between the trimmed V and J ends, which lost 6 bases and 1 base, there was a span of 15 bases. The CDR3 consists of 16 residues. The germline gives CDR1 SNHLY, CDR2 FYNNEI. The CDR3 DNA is TGTGCCAGCAGCCCTGAGGGAGCAGGGAACACCGGGGAGCTGTTTTTT. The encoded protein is CASSPEGAGNTGELFF. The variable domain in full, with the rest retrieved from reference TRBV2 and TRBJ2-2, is EPEVTQTPSHQVTQMGQEVILRCVPISNHLYFYWYRQILGQKVEFLVSFYNNEISEKSEIFDDQFSVERPDGSNFTLKIRSTKLEDSAMYFCASSPEGAGNTGELFFGEGSRLTVL.

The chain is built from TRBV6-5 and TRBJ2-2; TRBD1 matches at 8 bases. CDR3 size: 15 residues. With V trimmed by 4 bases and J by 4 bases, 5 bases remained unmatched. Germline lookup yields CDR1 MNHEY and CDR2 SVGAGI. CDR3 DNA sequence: TGTGCCAGCAGTTTCGACAGGGGCCCCACCGGGGAGCTGTTTTTT. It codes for CASSFDRGPTGELFF.

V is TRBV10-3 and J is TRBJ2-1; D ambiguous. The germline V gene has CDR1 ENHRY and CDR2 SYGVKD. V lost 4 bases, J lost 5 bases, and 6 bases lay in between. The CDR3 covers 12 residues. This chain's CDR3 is CAISALDNEQFF. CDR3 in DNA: TGTGCCATCAGTGCCCTCGACAATGAGCAGTTCTTC.

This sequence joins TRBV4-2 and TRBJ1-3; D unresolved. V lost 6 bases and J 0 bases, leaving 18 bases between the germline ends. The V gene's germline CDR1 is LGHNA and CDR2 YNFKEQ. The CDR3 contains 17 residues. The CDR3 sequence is CASSRKPRGASGNTIYF. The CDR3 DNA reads TGTGCCAGCAGTCGAAAGCCCCGGGGAGCCTCTGGAAACACCATATATTTT.